This TCR beta chain was documented in a study of cytomegalovirus exposure and HLA in healthy donors. Findings of the study overall: Among TCR beta chains, those listed as cytomegalovirus-associated numbered approximately 150. Subsequent analysis found a tendency for first-cohort TCR clusters to co-occur within the 110 or so validation repertoires. Among TCR sequences, most were rare, though some public TCRs appeared in many donors.

This clone occurred once. Its matching antigen is unknown. Profiled with immunoSEQ multiplex PCR; TCRdb holds only in-frame clones, not every one. The sample gives about 160,000 clones, around 90% of which show up once; roughly 3% is in the top ten. This CDR3 is built from 13 residues. The V end was cut by 0 bases, the J end by 7 bases, with 8 bases between. Germline V gene lookup returns CDR1 SGHRS and CDR2 YFSETQ. The receptor was isolated from a woman aged 18-35 years in good health and CMV-seropositive. The chain joins TRBV5-1 to TRBJ2-1; possible D gene TRBD1, 6 bases. The sequencing input was PBMCs. The CDR3 DNA reads TGCGCCAGCAGCTTGGGACAGGAGAATGAGCAGTTCTTC. Translated, it gives CASSLGQENEQFF. Variable domain in full (rest from reference TRBV5-1 and TRBJ2-1): KAGVTQTPRYLIKTRGQQVTLSCSPISGHRSVSWYQQTPGQGLQFLFEYFSETQRNKGNFPGRFSGRQFSNSRSEMNVSTLELGDSALYLCASSLGQENEQFFGPGTRLTVL.